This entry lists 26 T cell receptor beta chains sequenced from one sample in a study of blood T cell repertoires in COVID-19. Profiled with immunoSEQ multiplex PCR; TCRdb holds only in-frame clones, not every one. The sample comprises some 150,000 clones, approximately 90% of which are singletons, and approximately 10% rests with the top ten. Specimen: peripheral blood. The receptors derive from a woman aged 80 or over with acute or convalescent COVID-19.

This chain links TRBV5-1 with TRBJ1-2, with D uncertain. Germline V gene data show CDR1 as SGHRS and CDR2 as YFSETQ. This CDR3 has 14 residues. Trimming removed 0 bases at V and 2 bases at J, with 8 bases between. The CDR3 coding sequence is TGCGCCAGCAGCTTGGATCCGGGGAACTATGGCTACACCTTC. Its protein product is CASSLDPGNYGYTF.

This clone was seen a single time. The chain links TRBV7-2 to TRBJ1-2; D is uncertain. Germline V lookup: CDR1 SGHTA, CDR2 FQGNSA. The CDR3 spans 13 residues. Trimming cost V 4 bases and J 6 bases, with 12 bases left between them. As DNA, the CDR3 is TGTGCCAGCAGCTGGCGCGGTGATGATGGCTACACCTTC. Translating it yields CASSWRGDDGYTF.

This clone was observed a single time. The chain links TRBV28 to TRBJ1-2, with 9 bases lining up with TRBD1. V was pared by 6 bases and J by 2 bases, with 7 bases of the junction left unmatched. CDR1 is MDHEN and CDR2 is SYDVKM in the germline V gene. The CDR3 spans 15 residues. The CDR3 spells CASSTGTGSNYGYTF. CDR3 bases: TGTGCCAGCAGCACCGGGACAGGGTCAAACTATGGCTACACCTTC.

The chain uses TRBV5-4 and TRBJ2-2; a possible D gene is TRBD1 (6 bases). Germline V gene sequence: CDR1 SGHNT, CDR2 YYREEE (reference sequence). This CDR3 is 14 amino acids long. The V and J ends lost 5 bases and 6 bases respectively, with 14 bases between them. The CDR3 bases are TGTGCCAGCAGTCTGGACAGTATCTCCGGGGAGCTGTTTTTT. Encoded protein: CASSLDSISGELFF. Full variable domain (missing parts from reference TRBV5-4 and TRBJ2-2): ETGVTQSPTHLIKTRGQQVTLRCSSQSGHNTVSWYQQALGQGPQFIFQYYREEENGRGNFPPRFSGLQFPNYSSELNVNALELDDSALYLCASSLDSISGELFFGEGSRLTVL.

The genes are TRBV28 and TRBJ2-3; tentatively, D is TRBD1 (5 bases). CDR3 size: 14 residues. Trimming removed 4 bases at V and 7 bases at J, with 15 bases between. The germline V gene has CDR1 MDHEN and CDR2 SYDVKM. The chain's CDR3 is CASSSSRTLNTQYF. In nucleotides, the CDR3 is TGTGCCAGCAGTTCCTCCCGGACATTAAATACGCAGTATTTT.

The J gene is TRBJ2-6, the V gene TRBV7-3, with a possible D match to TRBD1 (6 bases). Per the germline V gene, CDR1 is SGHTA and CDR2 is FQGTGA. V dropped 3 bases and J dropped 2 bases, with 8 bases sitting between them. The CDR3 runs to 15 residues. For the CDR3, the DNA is TGTGCCAGCAGCTTCAGGGGTACTGGGGCCAACGTCCTGACTTTC. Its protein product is CASSFRGTGANVLTF.

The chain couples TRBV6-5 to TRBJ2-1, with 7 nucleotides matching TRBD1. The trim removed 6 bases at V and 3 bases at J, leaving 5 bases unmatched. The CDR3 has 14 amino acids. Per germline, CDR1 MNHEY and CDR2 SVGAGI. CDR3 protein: CASSRRDSYNEQFF. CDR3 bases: TGTGCCAGCAGCCGACGGGACAGCTACAATGAGCAGTTCTTC.

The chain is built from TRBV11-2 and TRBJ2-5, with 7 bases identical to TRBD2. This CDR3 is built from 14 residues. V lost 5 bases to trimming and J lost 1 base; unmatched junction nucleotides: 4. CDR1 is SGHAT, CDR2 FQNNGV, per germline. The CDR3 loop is CASSPGGSQETQYF. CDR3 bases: TGTGCCAGCAGCCCGGGGGGTTCCCAAGAGACCCAGTACTTC.

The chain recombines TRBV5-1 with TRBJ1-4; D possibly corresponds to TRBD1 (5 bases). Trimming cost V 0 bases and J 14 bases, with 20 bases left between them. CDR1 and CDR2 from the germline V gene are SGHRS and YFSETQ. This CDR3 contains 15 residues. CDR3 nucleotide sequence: TGCGCCAGCAGCTTGGTTGGAGATCCAGGGAATAGGCTGTTTTTT. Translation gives CASSLVGDPGNRLFF.

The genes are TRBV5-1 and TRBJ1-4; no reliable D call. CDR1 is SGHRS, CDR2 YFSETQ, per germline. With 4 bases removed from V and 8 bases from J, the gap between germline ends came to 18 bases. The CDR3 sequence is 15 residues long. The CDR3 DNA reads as TGCGCCAGCAGCGACCCCGGAGGGTCAGGCGAAAAACTGTTTTTT. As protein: CASSDPGGSGEKLFF.

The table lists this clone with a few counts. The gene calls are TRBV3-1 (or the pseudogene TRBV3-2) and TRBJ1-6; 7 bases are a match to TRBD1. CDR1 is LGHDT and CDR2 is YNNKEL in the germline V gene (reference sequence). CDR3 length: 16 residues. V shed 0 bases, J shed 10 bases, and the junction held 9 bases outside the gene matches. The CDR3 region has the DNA TGTGCCAGCAGCCAAGATTGGGCAAGGGACAGATCACCCCTCCACTTT. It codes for CASSQDWARDRSPLHF.

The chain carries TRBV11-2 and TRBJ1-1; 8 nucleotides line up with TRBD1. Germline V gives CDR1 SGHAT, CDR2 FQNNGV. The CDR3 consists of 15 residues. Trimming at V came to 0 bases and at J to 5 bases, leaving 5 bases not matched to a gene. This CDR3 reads CASSLEARGRTEAFF. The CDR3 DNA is TGTGCCAGCAGCTTAGAAGCCAGGGGGCGGACTGAAGCTTTCTTT.

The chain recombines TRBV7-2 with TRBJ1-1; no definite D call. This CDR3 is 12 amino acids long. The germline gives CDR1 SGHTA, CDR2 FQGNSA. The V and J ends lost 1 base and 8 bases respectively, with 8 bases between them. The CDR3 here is CASSLVRPEAFF. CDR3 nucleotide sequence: TGTGCCAGCAGCTTAGTCAGGCCCGAAGCTTTCTTT.

The CDR3: CASSLPKTGAGNTIYF. The CDR3 DNA follows: TGCGCCAGCAGCTTACCCAAAACAGGGGCCGGAAACACCATATATTTT. The chain couples TRBV5-1 to TRBJ1-3; 7 positions agree with TRBD1. CDR1 and CDR2 from the germline V gene are SGHRS and YFSETQ. J lost 4 bases, V lost 2 bases, and 9 bases had no gene match. CDR3 length: 16 residues.

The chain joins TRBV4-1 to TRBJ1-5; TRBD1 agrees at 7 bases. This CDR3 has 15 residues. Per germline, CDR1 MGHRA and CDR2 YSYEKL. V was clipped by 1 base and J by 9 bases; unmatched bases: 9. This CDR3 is CASSQGGQSRGPQHF. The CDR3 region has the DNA TGCGCCAGCAGCCAAGGGGGACAGTCTCGAGGGCCCCAGCATTTT.

CDR3 coding DNA: TGTGCCTGGAGTGTGATGCGCAACTCCTATAATTCACCCCTCCACTTT. Amino acids: CAWSVMRNSYNSPLHF. J is TRBJ1-6 and V is TRBV30; D is unresolved. Looked up from germline, CDR1 is GTSNPN and CDR2 is SVGIG (reference sequence). The V gene lost 0 bases and the J gene lost 0 bases, with 9 bases spanning the gap. The CDR3 is made up of 16 amino acids.

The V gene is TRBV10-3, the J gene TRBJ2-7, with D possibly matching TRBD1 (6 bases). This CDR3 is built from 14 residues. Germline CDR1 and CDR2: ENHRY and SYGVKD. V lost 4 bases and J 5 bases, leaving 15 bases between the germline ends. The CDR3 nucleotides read TGTGCCATCAGTGTGCAACAGGGCTTTGACGAGCAGTACTTC. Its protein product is CAISVQQGFDEQYF.

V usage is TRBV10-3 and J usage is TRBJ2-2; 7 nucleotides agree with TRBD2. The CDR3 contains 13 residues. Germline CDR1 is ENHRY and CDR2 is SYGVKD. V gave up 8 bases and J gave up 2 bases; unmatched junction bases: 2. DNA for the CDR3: TGTGCCATCCGGGGACTAAACACCGGGGAGCTGTTTTTT. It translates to CAIRGLNTGELFF.

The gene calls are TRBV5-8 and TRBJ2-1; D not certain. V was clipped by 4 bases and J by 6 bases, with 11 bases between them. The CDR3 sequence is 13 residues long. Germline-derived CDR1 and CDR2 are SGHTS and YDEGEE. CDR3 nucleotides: TGTGCCAGCAGCCGACTCATTAGCAATGAGCAGTTCTTC. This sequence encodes CASSRLISNEQFF.

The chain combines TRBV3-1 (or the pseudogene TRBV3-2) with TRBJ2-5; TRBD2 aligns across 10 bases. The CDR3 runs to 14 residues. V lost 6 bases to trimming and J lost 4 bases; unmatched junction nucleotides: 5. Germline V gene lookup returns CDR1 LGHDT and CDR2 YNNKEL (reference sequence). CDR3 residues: CASSTIAGGETQYF. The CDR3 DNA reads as TGTGCCAGCAGTACCATAGCGGGGGGAGAGACCCAGTACTTC.

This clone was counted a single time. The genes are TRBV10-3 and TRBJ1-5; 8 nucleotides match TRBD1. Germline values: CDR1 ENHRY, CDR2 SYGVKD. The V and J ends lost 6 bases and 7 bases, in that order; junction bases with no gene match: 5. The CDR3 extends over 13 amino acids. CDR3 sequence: CAIRGQAGQPQHF. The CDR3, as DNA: TGTGCCATCAGGGGACAGGCGGGGCAGCCCCAGCATTTT.

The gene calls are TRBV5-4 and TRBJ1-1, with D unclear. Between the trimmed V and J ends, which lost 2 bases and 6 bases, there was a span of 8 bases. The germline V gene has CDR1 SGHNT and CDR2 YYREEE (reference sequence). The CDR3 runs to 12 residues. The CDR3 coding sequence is TGTGCCAGCAGCTTTACACCCGCTGAAGCTTTCTTT. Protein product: CASSFTPAEAFF.

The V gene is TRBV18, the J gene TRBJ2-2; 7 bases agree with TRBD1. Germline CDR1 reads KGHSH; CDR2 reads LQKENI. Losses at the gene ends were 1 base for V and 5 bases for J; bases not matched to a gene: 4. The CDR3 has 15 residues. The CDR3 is CASSPQTGSTGELFF. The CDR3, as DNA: TGTGCCAGCTCACCACAGACAGGGAGTACCGGGGAGCTGTTTTTT.

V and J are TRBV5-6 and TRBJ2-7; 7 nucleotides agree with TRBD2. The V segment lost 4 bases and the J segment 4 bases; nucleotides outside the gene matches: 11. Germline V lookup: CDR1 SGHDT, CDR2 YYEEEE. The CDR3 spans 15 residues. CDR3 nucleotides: TGTGCCAGCAGCCAAACCCCGGGACTAAATTACGAGCAGTACTTC. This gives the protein CASSQTPGLNYEQYF.

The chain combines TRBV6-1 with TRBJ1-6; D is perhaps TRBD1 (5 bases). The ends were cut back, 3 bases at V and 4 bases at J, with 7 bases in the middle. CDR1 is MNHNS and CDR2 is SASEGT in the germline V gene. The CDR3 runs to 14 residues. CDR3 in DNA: TGTGCCAGCAGTGAGCGACAGTATAATTCACCCCTCCACTTT. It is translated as CASSERQYNSPLHF.

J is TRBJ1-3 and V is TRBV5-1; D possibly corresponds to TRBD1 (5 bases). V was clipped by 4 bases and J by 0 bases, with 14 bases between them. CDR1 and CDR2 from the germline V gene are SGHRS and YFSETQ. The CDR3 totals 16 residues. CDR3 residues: CASSGGLSNSGNTIYF. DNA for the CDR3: TGCGCCAGCAGCGGGGGACTTAGTAACTCTGGAAACACCATATATTTT. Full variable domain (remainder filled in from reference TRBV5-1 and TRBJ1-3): KAGVTQTPRYLIKTRGQQVTLSCSPISGHRSVSWYQQTPGQGLQFLFEYFSETQRNKGNFPGRFSGRQFSNSRSEMNVSTLELGDSALYLCASSGGLSNSGNTIYFGEGSWLTVV.